This section outlines one TCR beta chain sequence together with its context. Its antigen is still unknown. This sample was taken from a study of PD-L1 blockade in urothelial cancer. Study-level background: The number of prior chemotherapy regimens per patient was 0 to 3. Findings and caveats of the study: Below-median pretreatment blood TCR clonality predicted better survival.

V gave up 1 base and J gave up 5 bases; unmatched junction bases: 4. The CDR3 loop spans 15 amino acids. Germline V CDR1 and CDR2: SGHTA, FQGNSA. Repertoires were generated with immunoSEQ multiplex PCR, while TCRdb's copy carries only in-frame clones and drops some. Of about 82,000 clones detected, more than 85% appear once; the ten largest clones hold over 8.5%. All patients carried locally advanced or metastatic urothelial carcinoma. Sequencing used PBMCs, obtained around atezolizumab (anti-PD-L1) treatment. The V call is TRBV7-2, the J call TRBJ2-1, with TRBD2 identical over 8 bases. This sequence originates from a man aged 55 to 69 with urothelial cancer. The DNA for the CDR3 is TGTGCCAGCAGCTTAGATCGAGCGGGGGACAATGAGCAGTTCTTC. It is translated as CASSLDRAGDNEQFF.